The sequence of this T cell receptor (beta chain) was determined in a study of response to subunit inactivated influenza vaccine. Study-level points and caveats: Each seasonal flu vaccination may recruit only limited new T cells, authors suggested.

Trimming at V came to 2 bases and at J to 4 bases, leaving 10 bases not matched to a gene. This CDR3 has 17 residues. Germline CDR1 reads MNHEY; CDR2 reads SVGEGT. Concerning this clonotype itself: Its antigen is not known.

TCRdb fed the RT-PCR reads into MiXCR, producing one record per CDR3 protein. The sample has about 580,000 distinct CDR3 sequences, approximately 14% seen once; the top ten hold 8.5% to 14%. Sample: PBMCs from blood, taken approximately 12 days after vaccination. This TCR was recovered from a man aged 50-59 years who received an inactivated influenza vaccine. The chain combines TRBV6-2 or TRBV6-3 with TRBJ2-3; 9 nucleotides align to TRBD2. The CDR3 region is CASSYETSGSGADTQYF. CDR3 nucleotides: TGTGCCAGCAGTTACGAGACTAGCGGCTCCGGGGCAGATACGCAGTATTTT.